This T cell receptor beta chain was observed in a study of shared clonotypes between healthy human individuals. Produced via immunoSEQ multiplex PCR; TCRdb's table is partial and in-frame only. The repertoire includes around 620,000 clones, about 95% of them detected once, and about 0.11% sits in the top ten. The germline V and J ends were trimmed by 4 bases and 4 bases, with 17 bases remaining between them. This CDR3 has 15 residues. The germline V gene has CDR1 SQVTM and CDR2 ANQGSEA. Positively selected for CCR7, the CD45RO-negative cells used as naive CD8 cells excluded terminally differentiated effector memory CD45RA+ cells.

The material sequenced was naive CD8+ T cells sorted from blood. The TCR originated in a woman aged 25 to 39 in good health. The genes are TRBV29-1 and TRBJ1-5; D unresolved. The CDR3 loop is CSVVLGQVSNQPQHF. CDR3 coding DNA: TGCAGCGTTGTTCTCGGCCAGGTATCTAATCAGCCCCAGCATTTT.